This T cell receptor beta chain emerged from a study of blood T cell repertoires in COVID-19. The wider study: Samples came from the United States, Italy and Spain, spanning acute and convalescent COVID-19. From T cells, B-cell-depleted T cells, or PBMCs came the material, which was cDNA or gDNA.

Germline assignment: CDR1 LGHNA and CDR2 YSLEER. Trimming pared 0 bases from V and 10 bases from J, leaving 13 bases between. CDR3 length equals 15 residues. One Seattle source followed patients from active infection through their disease course. Source study methods: Using reference gene primer amplification, nucleated cell counts were estimated. Only in-frame clones appear in the TCRdb table, and some are missing; sequencing was by immunoSEQ multiplex PCR. From that table come the V and J calls and clone size; the DNA was used to work out D and trimming. In the table there are some 220,000 clones, approximately 83% of which are singletons.

The source material was peripheral blood. The TCR sequence derives from a woman in her thirties with COVID-19, enrolled during active disease. The chain links TRBV4-3 to TRBJ1-6; no reliable D call. In DNA, the CDR3 is TGCGCCAGCAGCCAAGATGACGGGGTAGGGTCACCCCTCCACTTT. It yields the protein CASSQDDGVGSPLHF.